Below are 2 T cell receptor beta chains sequenced from a single sample in a study of cytomegalovirus exposure and HLA in healthy donors. A multiplex PCR was run with 60 Vbeta primers and 13 Jbeta primers. Assay: immunoSEQ multiplex PCR; the TCRdb copy retains only in-frame clones and omits some. The top ten hold about 13% of the sample, which has 170,000 or so clones, 78% seen once. Material for sequencing was PBMCs. Receptor source: a woman aged 50 to 65 in good health and CMV-seropositive.

The chain is built from TRBV27 and TRBJ2-7; tentatively, D is TRBD2 (6 bases). Germline V CDR1 and CDR2: MNHEY, SMNVEV (reference sequence). The CDR3 has 14 residues. Between the trimmed V and J ends, which lost 6 bases and 2 bases, there was a span of 14 bases. The CDR3: CASSKTRTTYEQYF. The CDR3 coding sequence is TGTGCCAGCAGCAAGACTAGAACCACCTACGAGCAGTACTTC.

This clone has more than one count but fewer than ten. The CDR3 DNA reads as TGTGCCAGCATTACGGGACATGGGTCGGAAGCTTTCTTT. Translating it yields CASITGHGSEAFF. The chain recombines TRBV6-6 with TRBJ1-1; tentatively, D is TRBD1 (6 bases). V lost 7 bases to trimming and J lost 8 bases, with 17 bases between them. Per germline, CDR1 MNHNY and CDR2 SVGAGI (reference sequence). The CDR3 totals 13 residues.